The clone carrying this TCR beta chain was seen just once. The sample is drawn from a study of blood T cell repertoires in COVID-19. Original data processing: Reference gene primer amplification yielded estimated nucleated cell counts. Generated by immunoSEQ multiplex PCR, the TCRdb table keeps only in-frame clones and is missing some. The V and J calls and the clone size are those of that table, but D and trimming were determined from the DNA. The sample contains 320,000 or so clones, around 85% of which appear only once. Trimming took 2 bases from V and 5 from J, leaving 6 bases between them. There are 13 residues in the CDR3. The V gene's germline CDR1 is KGHSH and CDR2 LQKENI.

The rearrangement joins TRBV18 to TRBJ2-2; D gene unclear. This receptor was obtained from a woman aged 30 to 39 who had been exposed to COVID-19. The material sequenced was PBMCs or T cells enriched from blood (not recorded which). In DNA, the CDR3 is TGTGCCAGCTCACCAAAGAGTACCGGGGAGCTGTTTTTT. Its translation: CASSPKSTGELFF.